A single sample gave rise to the 25 T cell receptor beta chains below, sequenced in a study of T-cell memory formation after mild COVID-19. TCRdb independently ran MiXCR on the 5' RACE reads; one entry per CDR3 protein. The sample lists 110,000 or so distinct CDR3 sequences; about 20% were seen once. Sequencing used PBMCs or a T cell subset sorted from them (not recorded which). The receptors originated from a man aged 18 to 29 who had mild COVID-19 (a few samples of this study predate the infection). Cell type and time point are not known.

This clonotype was found a few times. V and J are TRBV28 and TRBJ2-7; possible D gene TRBD2, 5 bases. Trimming took 5 bases from V and 6 from J, leaving 14 bases between them. The CDR3 has 13 amino acids. Germline values: CDR1 MDHEN, CDR2 SYDVKM. The CDR3 reads CASSPLRGREQYV. The CDR3 DNA follows: TGTGCCAGCAGTCCCCTCCGAGGGCGCGAGCAGTACGTC.

This clonotype was seen only a few times. This chain's CDR3 is CASSEGHRGNQPQHF. The CDR3 DNA reads TGTGCCAGCAGTGAAGGTCACAGGGGCAATCAGCCCCAGCATTTT. The V and J genes are TRBV6-1 and TRBJ1-5; TRBD1 might be the D (6 bases). V was clipped by 1 base and J by 2 bases, with 9 bases between them. This CDR3 contains 15 residues. CDR1 is MNHNS and CDR2 is SASEGT in the germline V gene.

The chain recombines TRBV4-1 with TRBJ2-1, with a tentative D call TRBD2 (7 bases). The germline V gene encodes CDR1 MGHRA and CDR2 YSYEKL. Trimming stripped 1 base from V and 8 bases from J, with 9 bases between. The CDR3 covers 13 residues. CDR3: CASSQAGGYEQFF. CDR3 bases: TGCGCCAGCAGCCAAGCGGGGGGCTATGAGCAGTTCTTC.

This clonotype turned up a few times. V and J are TRBV20-1 and TRBJ2-7, with 13 nucleotides matching TRBD2. Trimming took 5 bases from V and 3 from J; bases not matched to a gene: 7. The CDR3 length is 15 residues. The germline CDR1 and CDR2 sequences are DFQATT and SNEGSKA (reference sequence). CDR3 nucleotides: TGCAGTGCTGACCCGGGACTAGCGGGGAGCTACGAGCAGTACGTC. Its protein product is CSADPGLAGSYEQYV.

J is TRBJ2-4 and V is TRBV20-1; 7 nucleotides agree with TRBD2. The V segment lost 4 bases and the J segment 3 bases; nucleotides outside the gene matches: 9. Germline CDR1 is DFQATT and CDR2 is SNEGSKA (reference sequence). CDR3 size: 15 residues. Here the CDR3 reads CSAMDGGKSKNIQYF. The CDR3 region has the DNA TGCAGTGCTATGGACGGGGGGAAGAGCAAAAACATTCAGTACTTC.

The chain combines TRBV5-4 with TRBJ1-1; D not certain. Looked up from germline, CDR1 is SGHNT and CDR2 is YYREEE (reference sequence). The CDR3 extends over 13 amino acids. Deletions cut 3 bases from V and 0 bases from J, with 6 bases between. CDR3 nucleotide sequence: TGTGCCAGCAGCTGGTCAGTGAACACTGAAGCTTTCTTT. Its protein product is CASSWSVNTEAFF.

This clonotype occurred a few times. This chain joins TRBV6-2 or TRBV6-3 and TRBJ1-4, with D hard to call. Trimming stripped 5 bases from V and 8 bases from J, with 15 bases between. This CDR3 is 14 amino acids long. Per the germline V gene, CDR1 is MNHEY and CDR2 is SVGEGT. CDR3 residues: CASSPSIREEKLFF. DNA of the CDR3: TGTGCCAGCAGTCCCTCGATCCGAGAGGAAAAACTGTTTTTT.

This sequence joins TRBV6-2 or TRBV6-3 and TRBJ1-6; D is unresolved. Trimming pared 2 bases from V and 10 bases from J, leaving 6 bases between. Germline CDR1 MNHEY, CDR2 SVGEGT. There are 12 residues in the CDR3. This CDR3 is CASSYGSSPLHF. The CDR3 nucleotides are TGTGCCAGCAGTTACGGGAGCTCACCCCTCCACTTT.

CDR3 nucleotide sequence: TGTGCCAGCAGTGAGGAGGGAAACACAGATACGCAGTATTTT. Translated: CASSEEGNTDTQYF. The chain carries TRBV25-1 and TRBJ2-3; D is possibly TRBD2 (6 bases). V was pared by 3 bases and J by 2 bases, with 9 bases between. The CDR3 runs to 14 residues. Germline CDR1 reads MGHDK; CDR2 reads SYGVNS. The complete variable domain, with remaining parts taken from reference TRBV25-1 and TRBJ2-3, reads EADIYQTPRYLVIGTGKKITLECSQTMGHDKMYWYQQDPGMELHLIHYSYGVNSTEKGDLSSESTVSRIRTEHFPLTLESARPSHTSQYLCASSEEGNTDTQYFGPGTRLTVL.

At least ten counts were recorded for this clonotype. The V and J genes are TRBV20-1 and TRBJ2-3; D possibly matches TRBD1 or TRBD2 (6 bases each). The CDR3 extends over 15 amino acids. The germline V gene encodes CDR1 DFQATT and CDR2 SNEGSKA (reference sequence). The germline V and J ends were trimmed by 0 bases and 3 bases, with 13 bases remaining between them. CDR3 in DNA: TGCAGTGCTAGAGACAGAGGGGGGAAGACAGATACGCAGTATTTT. Amino acids: CSARDRGGKTDTQYF.

This clonotype was seen more than once but under ten times. The chain joins TRBV29-1 to TRBJ2-1; D call uncertain. CDR3 length: 12 amino acids. Trimming took off 6 bases at V and 4 bases at J, with 10 bases between the two ends. Germline V lookup: CDR1 SQVTM, CDR2 ANQGSEA. In nucleotides, the CDR3 is TGCAGCGTGGCGGACGGATACAATGAGCAGTTCTTC. Translating it yields CSVADGYNEQFF.

CDR3: CASSLGAAADEQYV. In DNA form, the CDR3 reads TGTGCCAGCAGCTTAGGAGCAGCAGCGGACGAGCAGTACGTC. This sequence joins TRBV7-9 and TRBJ2-7, with a possible D match to TRBD2 (5 bases). CDR1 is SEHNR and CDR2 is FQNEAQ in the germline V gene (reference sequence). V lost 1 base and J lost 5, with 12 bases in between. The CDR3 length is 14 residues.

V usage is TRBV14 and J usage is TRBJ2-3, with D possibly matching TRBD2 (6 bases). The V end lost 2 bases, the J end lost 1 base, and 10 bases lay between the germline ends. Germline V gene sequence: CDR1 SGHDN, CDR2 FVKESK. The CDR3 covers 15 residues. The CDR3 loop reads CASSQWRDGTDTQYF. The CDR3 coding sequence is TGTGCCAGCAGCCAATGGCGGGACGGCACAGATACGCAGTATTTT.

CDR3 sequence (DNA): TGTGCCAGCAGTTCAGGAGTTAATATAGGTGGCTACACCTTC. Translated: CASSSGVNIGGYTF. The rearrangement joins TRBV6-5 to TRBJ1-2; D call uncertain. Germline-derived CDR1 and CDR2 are MNHEY and SVGAGI. V was clipped by 4 bases and J by 7 bases, with 16 bases between them. The CDR3 covers 14 residues.

The chain is built from TRBV7-2 and TRBJ1-6; 7 bases fit TRBD1. The length of the CDR3 is 14 residues. Germline lookup yields CDR1 SGHTA and CDR2 FQGNSA. V gave up 4 bases and J gave up 6 bases; unmatched junction bases: 3. CDR3 DNA sequence: TGTGCCAGCAGCTGGACAGGAAGTAATTCACCCCTCCACTTT. It encodes CASSWTGSNSPLHF.

This clonotype was counted only a few times. V usage is TRBV5-6 and J usage is TRBJ1-6, with D hard to call. This CDR3 spans 15 amino acids. V was cut by 4 bases and J by 10 bases, with 18 bases left in between. Germline-derived CDR1 and CDR2 are SGHDT and YYEEEE. Written as DNA, the CDR3 is TGTGCCAGCAGCCCCCGGGTAGGCGGACGGTCACCCCTCCACTTT. It translates to CASSPRVGGRSPLHF.

This chain uses TRBV10-3 with TRBJ2-7; D remains unclear. V shed 2 bases and J shed 7 bases, with 9 bases lying between them. Germline assignment: CDR1 ENHRY and CDR2 SYGVKD. CDR3 length: 12 residues. The CDR3 spells CAISEGAVEQYV. The CDR3 bases are TGTGCCATCAGTGAGGGTGCCGTTGAGCAGTACGTC.

A few counts support this clonotype. The CDR3 loop is CASSAARDRIPSGANVLTF. The CDR3, as DNA: TGTGCCAGCAGCGCCGCCCGGGACAGGATCCCCTCTGGGGCCAACGTCCTGACTTTC. The rearrangement links TRBV7-9 to TRBJ2-6, with 8 nucleotides matching TRBD1. V shed 5 bases, J shed 0 bases, and the junction held 12 bases outside the gene matches. CDR3 length: 19 residues. Germline CDR1 is SEHNR and CDR2 is FQNEAQ (reference sequence).

This rearrangement joins TRBV7-3 to TRBJ1-1; D is uncertain. The V and J ends lost 1 base and 1 base respectively, with 7 bases between them. The CDR3 is 14 amino acids. Germline CDR1 is SGHTA and CDR2 is FQGTGA. The CDR3 protein is CASSLSQTNTEAFF. The CDR3 nucleotides are TGTGCCAGCAGCTTAAGTCAGACGAACACTGAAGCTTTCTTT.

This clonotype was counted only a few times. V and J are TRBV4-1 and TRBJ1-5, with D tentatively TRBD1 (6 bases). V shed 4 bases and J shed 6 bases, with 16 bases lying between them. The CDR3 sequence is 15 residues long. Germline-derived CDR1 and CDR2 are MGHRA and YSYEKL. The CDR3 reads CASSPESGGSQPQHF. The CDR3 coding sequence is TGCGCCAGCAGCCCAGAGTCCGGGGGCAGTCAGCCCCAGCATTTT.

This clonotype showed up just a few times. The CDR3, as DNA: TGTGCCAGCAGCTTAGCGCCGGGCAGCGACCGCTACAATGAGCAGTTCTTC. It yields the protein CASSLAPGSDRYNEQFF. This chain links TRBV7-9 with TRBJ2-1; no definite D call. Germline V gene data show CDR1 as SEHNR and CDR2 as FQNEAQ (reference sequence). The CDR3 length is 17 residues. V was shortened by 0 bases and J by 3 bases, with 15 bases between the two germline ends.

The CDR3 DNA follows: TGTGCCAGCAGACGACAGGGACTCGGCTACACCTTC. This encodes CASRRQGLGYTF. This sequence joins TRBV6-5 and TRBJ1-2; 7 bases fit TRBD1. Germline loops: CDR1 MNHEY, CDR2 SVGAGI. V dropped 6 bases and J dropped 8; count of bases not matched to a gene: 6. CDR3 size: 12 residues.

V usage is TRBV7-9 and J usage is TRBJ2-5; unclear D gene. V was shortened by 8 bases and J by 1 base, with 8 bases between the two germline ends. The CDR3 spans 12 residues. Germline assignment: CDR1 SEHNR and CDR2 FQNEAQ (reference sequence). The CDR3 DNA is TGTGCCAGCGGATCGTTCCAAGAGACCCAGTACTTC. Its translation: CASGSFQETQYF.

The V call is TRBV10-3, the J call TRBJ2-5; possibly TRBD1 for D (6 bases). With 0 bases removed from V and 2 bases from J, the gap between germline ends came to 10 bases. Germline-derived CDR1 and CDR2 are ENHRY and SYGVKD. The CDR3 is 15 amino acids. The chain's CDR3 is CAISESRGQQETQYF. The CDR3 DNA sequence: TGTGCCATCAGTGAGTCCCGGGGACAACAAGAGACCCAGTACTTC.

This clonotype appeared a few times. The CDR3, as DNA: TGTGCCAGCAGGAATAGTGAGGGCACAGATACGCAGTATTTT. Translated, it gives CASRNSEGTDTQYF. This chain uses TRBV2 with TRBJ2-3, with no clear D. Germline V gene data show CDR1 as SNHLY and CDR2 as FYNNEI. Trimming removed 6 bases at V and 1 base at J, with 11 bases between. The CDR3 spans 14 residues.